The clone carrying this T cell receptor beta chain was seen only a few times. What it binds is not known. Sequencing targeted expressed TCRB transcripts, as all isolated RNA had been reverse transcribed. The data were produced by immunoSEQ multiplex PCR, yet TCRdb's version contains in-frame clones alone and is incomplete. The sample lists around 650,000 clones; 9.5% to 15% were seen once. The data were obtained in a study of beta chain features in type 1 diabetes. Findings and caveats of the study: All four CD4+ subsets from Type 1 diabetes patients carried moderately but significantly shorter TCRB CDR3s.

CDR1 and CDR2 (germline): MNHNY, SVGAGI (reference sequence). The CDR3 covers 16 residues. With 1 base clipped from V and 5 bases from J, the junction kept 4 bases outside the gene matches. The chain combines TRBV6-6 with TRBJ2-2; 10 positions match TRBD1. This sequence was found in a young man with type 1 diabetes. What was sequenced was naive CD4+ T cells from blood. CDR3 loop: CASSYFRDRGTGELFF. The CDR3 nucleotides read TGTGCCAGCAGTTACTTCCGGGACAGGGGAACCGGGGAGCTGTTTTTT.